The next 10 T cell receptor beta chains were all read from a single sample in a study of blood T cell repertoires in COVID-19. The method was immunoSEQ multiplex PCR; TCRdb's version includes in-frame clones alone and lacks a portion of them. The sample includes fewer than 300,000 clones, approximately 90% of them seen just once. What was sequenced was PBMCs or T cells enriched from blood (not recorded which). The receptors here all came from a middle-aged man who had recovered from COVID-19.

The chain has TRBV10-1 and TRBJ2-3; D is possibly TRBD2 (5 bases). Trimming removed 5 bases from V and 11 bases from J, with 14 bases in between. Looked up from germline, CDR1 is WNHNN and CDR2 is SYGVQD (reference sequence). The CDR3 has 12 residues. As DNA, the CDR3 is TGCGCCAGCAGTTACAACTCCGGGAAGCAGTATTTT. The encoded protein is CASSYNSGKQYF.

The CDR3 DNA sequence: TGTGCCAGCTCACCGGGCGGGGTCGGGACTGAAGCTTTCTTT. As protein: CASSPGGVGTEAFF. V and J are TRBV18 and TRBJ1-1; D uncertain. CDR1 and CDR2 (germline): KGHSH, LQKENI. CDR3 length: 14 amino acids. The V end was cut by 3 bases, the J end by 5 bases, with 13 bases between.

Comment on this clone: Other DNA sequences in the sample encode the same CDR3. This chain links TRBV7-8 with TRBJ1-1; D is unclear. The CDR3 length is 12 residues. Looked up from germline, CDR1 is SGHVS and CDR2 is FQNEAQ. Trimming shortened V by 5 bases and J by 2 bases, and 6 bases separated the two germline ends. The CDR3 region has the DNA TGTGCCAGCAGCCGATTAAACACTGAAGCTTTCTTT. Translating gives CASSRLNTEAFF.

The chain links TRBV7-6 to TRBJ2-3; TRBD2 matches 9 bases. Trimming took 5 bases from V and 4 from J; bases not matched to a gene: 10. Germline V CDR1 and CDR2: SGHVS, FNYEAQ. The CDR3 runs to 16 residues. The CDR3 DNA sequence: TGTGCCAGCAGCAAGGGACTAGCCAAACCGCCAGATACGCAGTATTTT. This codes for CASSKGLAKPPDTQYF.

The chain couples TRBV3-1 (or the pseudogene TRBV3-2) to TRBJ2-1; 8 bases are a match to TRBD2. In germline, CDR1 is LGHDT, CDR2 YNNKEL (reference sequence). V gave up 1 base and J gave up 10 bases; unmatched junction bases: 6. The CDR3 is 14 amino acids. The CDR3 DNA sequence: TGTGCCAGCAGCCAAGTCTCGACTAGCGTGGAGCAGTTCTTC. Translation gives CASSQVSTSVEQFF.

The chain combines TRBV4-3 with TRBJ2-7, with TRBD2 as a possible D gene (6 bases). This CDR3 is 15 amino acids long. The germline V gene encodes CDR1 LGHNA and CDR2 YSLEER. The germline V and J ends were trimmed by 0 bases and 3 bases, with 12 bases remaining between them. The CDR3: CASSQDHGSHYEQYF. The CDR3 coding sequence is TGCGCCAGCAGCCAAGACCACGGGAGTCACTACGAGCAGTACTTC.

J is TRBJ1-1 and V is TRBV28; D remains ambiguous. There are 13 residues in the CDR3. Between the trimmed V and J ends, which lost 8 bases and 3 bases, there was a span of 13 bases. Germline CDR1 reads MDHEN; CDR2 reads SYDVKM. CDR3 in DNA: TGTGCCAGCGACGGAGCGGTGGACACTGAAGCTTTCTTT. This encodes CASDGAVDTEAFF.

V and J are TRBV7-2 and TRBJ1-3; TRBD1 matches at 9 bases. J gave up 0 bases and V 1 base, and 7 bases lay outside the gene matches. This CDR3 has 18 residues. Germline CDR1 and CDR2: SGHTA and FQGNSA. In nucleotides, the CDR3 is TGTGCCAGCAGCTTAGGAGCGCCGACAGGGGGCTCTGGAAACACCATATATTTT. Translating it yields CASSLGAPTGGSGNTIYF.

CDR3 sequence (DNA): TGTGCCAGCAGTTACTCCGACTGGATCATCGAGCAGTACTTC. It specifies CASSYSDWIIEQYF. The chain carries TRBV6-6 and TRBJ2-7; D uncertain. CDR3 length: 14 amino acids. V lost 0 bases and J 6 bases, leaving 12 bases between the germline ends. Germline CDR1 reads MNHNY; CDR2 reads SVGAGI (reference sequence).

The chain employs TRBV9 and TRBJ2-1; D gene uncertain. V shed 4 bases and J shed 10 bases, with 15 bases lying between them. The CDR3 consists of 13 residues. CDR1 and CDR2 from the germline V gene are SGDLS and YYNGEE. This CDR3 is CASSNSITYEQFF. For the CDR3, the DNA is TGTGCCAGCAGCAATAGTATAACTTACGAGCAGTTCTTC.